These 18 T cell receptor beta chains share one sample of origin, sequenced in a study of blood T cell repertoires in COVID-19. Sequencing used immunoSEQ multiplex PCR; TCRdb keeps in-frame clones, though not all of them. The table lists some 400,000 clones, roughly nine tenths of them singletons. What was sequenced was PBMCs or T cells enriched from blood (not recorded which). The receptor set was obtained from a woman under 40 who had recovered from COVID-19.

The chain couples TRBV7-2 to TRBJ2-5, with 7 bases lining up with TRBD1. The CDR3 loop spans 13 amino acids. Germline CDR1 is SGHTA and CDR2 is FQGNSA. The junction had 3 bases not matched to a gene; V was cut back by 5 bases and J by 3 bases. The CDR3 sequence is CASSRGTEETQYF. The CDR3 region has the DNA TGTGCCAGCAGCCGAGGGACAGAAGAGACCCAGTACTTC.

The V call is TRBV3-1 (or the pseudogene TRBV3-2), the J call TRBJ2-5, with a tentative D call TRBD2 (6 bases). CDR1 LGHDT and CDR2 YNNKEL come from the germline V gene (reference sequence). CDR3 length: 15 residues. V gave up 1 base and J gave up 4 bases, with 13 bases separating them. As DNA, the CDR3 is TGTGCCAGCAGCCAAGCAGGTGCGGGACGAGAGACCCAGTACTTC. Its translation: CASSQAGAGRETQYF.

J is TRBJ1-1 and V is TRBV2; perhaps TRBD1 as D (5 bases). Germline V gene sequence: CDR1 SNHLY, CDR2 FYNNEI. CDR3 length equals 14 residues. V was pared by 4 bases and J by 2 bases, with 11 bases between. The CDR3 DNA follows: TGTGCCAGCAGTGTAGTGGGGGGAAACACTGAAGCTTTCTTT. Translation: CASSVVGGNTEAFF.

The CDR3 reads CASSAEGPRGNQPQHF. CDR3 DNA: TGTGCCAGCAGTGCGGAGGGACCCCGGGGGAATCAGCCCCAGCATTTT. The gene calls are TRBV2 and TRBJ1-5; maybe TRBD1 (5 bases). The CDR3 spans 16 residues. Germline loops: CDR1 SNHLY, CDR2 FYNNEI. Trimming took 4 bases from V and 4 from J, leaving 17 bases between them.

The rearrangement links TRBV28 to TRBJ2-7; 10 positions match TRBD1. V lost 5 bases, J lost 7 bases, and 8 bases stayed unmatched. From germline, CDR1 is MDHEN and CDR2 SYDVKM. The CDR3 contains 14 residues. The CDR3, as DNA: TGTGCCAGCAGTACACCCCCGGGACAGGGGGAGCAGTACTTC. This codes for CASSTPPGQGEQYF.

The chain is built from TRBV5-3 and TRBJ1-1; D is uncertain. TRBV5-3 belongs to the ORF category, with a function that is uncertain. V lost 6 bases and J lost 6, with 18 bases in between. The CDR3 consists of 14 residues. As DNA, the CDR3 is TGTGCCAGAACCACCAGCGTCTTTCTCCCTGAAGCTTTCTTT. Translating gives CARTTSVFLPEAFF.

V gene TRBV4-3 combines with J gene TRBJ2-2, with 9 bases fitting TRBD2. Germline V CDR1 and CDR2: LGHNA, YSLEER. Germline trimming cut 0 bases from V and 6 bases from J; bases unmatched to any gene: 17. The length of the CDR3 is 20 residues. The CDR3 DNA reads TGCGCCAGCAGCCAAGATAGGCTCGGCGGGGGGGCCCCATTGCCCGGGGAGCTGTTTTTT. The encoded protein is CASSQDRLGGGAPLPGELFF.

The chain links TRBV2 to TRBJ2-7, with TRBD1 matching 10 bases. This CDR3 spans 12 amino acids. Losses at the gene ends were 8 bases for V and 2 bases for J; bases not matched to a gene: 0. Germline CDR1 and CDR2: SNHLY and FYNNEI. The DNA of the CDR3 is TGTGCCAGCGGGACAGGGGCCTACGAGCAGTACTTC. Amino acid sequence: CASGTGAYEQYF.

The J gene is TRBJ2-1, the V gene TRBV7-2; 7 bases map to TRBD1. The germline V gene encodes CDR1 SGHTA and CDR2 FQGNSA. This CDR3 has 14 residues. Trimming removed 5 bases from V and 9 bases from J; junction bases left unmatched: 10. In nucleotides, the CDR3 is TGTGCCAGCAGCCTAGACAGGGTAATATCTGAGCAGTTCTTC. As protein: CASSLDRVISEQFF. The whole variable domain, remainder taken from reference TRBV7-2 and TRBJ2-1, is GAGVSQSPSNKVTEKGKDVELRCDPISGHTALYWYRQSLGQGLEFLIYFQGNSAPDKSGLPSDRFSAERTGGSVSTLTIQRTQQEDSAVYLCASSLDRVISEQFFGPGTRLTVL.

The chain has TRBV19 and TRBJ2-1; TRBD2 matches at 9 bases. The ends lost 5 bases at V and 7 bases at J; junction bases unmatched: 9. Germline assignment: CDR1 LNHDA and CDR2 SQIVND (reference sequence). This CDR3 region has 15 residues. This CDR3 is CASSPAGGAQNEQFF. CDR3 bases: TGTGCCAGTAGTCCGGCGGGGGGGGCACAGAATGAGCAGTTCTTC.

This chain links TRBV10-3 with TRBJ2-1; D is ambiguous. Deletions cut 4 bases from V and 7 bases from J, with 14 bases between. Germline V gives CDR1 ENHRY, CDR2 SYGVKD. This CDR3 contains 14 residues. In DNA form, the CDR3 reads TGTGCCATCAGTGGAGGCCAGAGCTGGAATGAGCAGTTCTTC. Its translation is CAISGGQSWNEQFF.

V gene TRBV3-1 (or the pseudogene TRBV3-2) combines with J gene TRBJ1-4; no reliable D call. V lost 9 bases to trimming and J lost 0 bases, with 5 bases between them. Germline-derived CDR1 and CDR2 are LGHDT and YNNKEL (reference sequence). There are 12 residues in the CDR3. CDR3 coding DNA: TGTGCCAGTCAAACAACTAATGAAAAACTGTTTTTT. It encodes CASQTTNEKLFF.

The chain has TRBV27 and TRBJ1-4; TRBD1 might be the D (5 bases). CDR1 and CDR2 (germline): MNHEY, SMNVEV (reference sequence). The CDR3 is 13 amino acids. V shed 8 bases and J shed 4 bases, with 11 bases lying between them. The CDR3, as DNA: TGTGCCAGCGGCAGGGTTGATAATGAAAAACTGTTTTTT. Its translation is CASGRVDNEKLFF.

The J gene is TRBJ2-1, the V gene TRBV27; a weak D match, TRBD1 (5 bases). This CDR3 is 15 amino acids long. With 1 base removed from V and 3 bases from J, the gap between germline ends came to 10 bases. In germline, CDR1 is MNHEY, CDR2 SMNVEV (reference sequence). DNA of the CDR3: TGTGCCAGCAGTTTATTATGGACAAGCTACAATGAGCAGTTCTTC. Translating gives CASSLLWTSYNEQFF.

The chain uses TRBV28 and TRBJ1-2; the D is unclear. This CDR3 comprises 13 residues. V was trimmed by 8 bases and J by 4 bases, leaving 14 bases between them. Per the germline V gene, CDR1 is MDHEN and CDR2 is SYDVKM. The CDR3 sequence is CASVKLYSYGYTF. CDR3 nucleotides: TGTGCCAGCGTCAAGCTATATTCCTATGGCTACACCTTC.

The rearrangement links TRBV10-3 to TRBJ1-2; weak D call: TRBD1 (5 bases). V was trimmed by 0 bases and J by 4 bases, leaving 9 bases between them. Germline V gene lookup returns CDR1 ENHRY and CDR2 SYGVKD. This CDR3 is built from 14 residues. The CDR3 DNA sequence: TGTGCCATCAGTGAGTCAGCCAGGGTCTATGGCTACACCTTC. Residues: CAISESARVYGYTF.

V is TRBV13 and J is TRBJ1-1, with D perhaps TRBD1 (6 bases). CDR1 PRHDT and CDR2 FYEKMQ come from the germline V gene (reference sequence). V was pared by 4 bases and J by 0 bases, with 12 bases between. CDR3 length: 15 residues. The DNA of the CDR3 is TGTGCCAGCAGCTCCAAGGACAGCTTGAACACTGAAGCTTTCTTT. Translated: CASSSKDSLNTEAFF. The complete variable domain, with remaining parts taken from reference TRBV13 and TRBJ1-1, reads AAGVIQSPRHLIKEKRETATLKCYPIPRHDTVYWYQQGPGQDPQFLISFYEKMQSDKGSIPDRFSAQQFSDYHSELNMSSLELGDSALYFCASSSKDSLNTEAFFGQGTRLTVV.

The rearrangement joins TRBV29-1 to TRBJ2-1; 10 nucleotides match TRBD2. CDR1 is SQVTM, CDR2 ANQGSEA, per germline. There are 13 residues in the CDR3. Germline trimming cut 2 bases from V and 10 bases from J; bases unmatched to any gene: 5. As DNA, the CDR3 is TGCAGCGTTGAATTACTAGCGGGAATAGAGCAGTTCTTC. This codes for CSVELLAGIEQFF.